A selection of T cell receptor beta chains follows, all from one sample in a study of T cells after yellow fever vaccination. TCRdb called the 5' RACE reads again in MiXCR, with one record for every CDR3 protein. The sample lists over 300,000 distinct CDR3 sequences, less than 4.5% occurring once. The sample here was PBMCs, taken on the day of the yellow fever booster vaccination. All receptors come from a man aged 18 to 30 who received the YFV17D yellow fever vaccine. CDR3s include the opening cysteine and the closing phenylalanine or tryptophan. The D gene is left open where the match is weak. Clone size is given for some rows only: seen once, a few or many times, or a class if the clone is expanded.

V gene	J gene	D gene	clone size	CDR3 DNA	CDR3 protein
TRBV4-2	TRBJ1-4	-	many	TGTGCCAGCAGCCCTGGGGCGGGCCCTAATGAAAAACTGTTTTTT	CASSPGAGPNEKLFF
TRBV5-1	TRBJ1-2	-	few	TGCGCCAGCAGCTTGACAGGGAATGGCTACACCTTC	CASSLTGNGYTF
TRBV19	TRBJ2-1	TRBD2	many	TGTGCCAGTAGTATAGACAGCTGGACTAGCGGAATAAGATACAATGAGCAGTTCTTC	CASSIDSWTSGIRYNEQFF
TRBV7-3	TRBJ1-2	-	few	TGTGCCAGCAGCTTAAATCACGCGGGGGATAATGGCTACACCTTC	CASSLNHAGDNGYTF
TRBV6-2/TRBV6-3	TRBJ2-1	-	-	TGTGCCACCTTGGACTATTACAATGAGCAGTTCTTC	CATLDYYNEQFF
TRBV4-2	TRBJ2-1	TRBD2	many	TGTGCCAGCAGCCAAGATAAGACTAGCGTCAATGAGCAGTTCTTC	CASSQDKTSVNEQFF
TRBV7-9	TRBJ1-1	-	many	TGTGCCAGCAGCCCGGGACAATTGAACACTGAAGCTTTCTTT	CASSPGQLNTEAFF
TRBV5-1	TRBJ2-1	TRBD2	many	TGCGCCAGCAGCCCACAGACTAGCTCCAATGAGCAGTTCTTC	CASSPQTSSNEQFF
TRBV7-3	TRBJ2-7	-	few	TGTGCCAGCAGCTTAATGGCAGGACCAGGGTACGAGCAGTACTTC	CASSLMAGPGYEQYF
TRBV6-5	TRBJ2-1	-	many	TGTGCCAGCAGTTATTCCCGCGGAAATGAGCAGTTCTTC	CASSYSRGNEQFF
TRBV20-1	TRBJ2-7	-	few	TGCAGTGCCCTAGACCCGACAAGGTCCTACGAGCAGTACTTC	CSALDPTRSYEQYF
TRBV24-1	TRBJ2-1	TRBD2	-	TGTGCCACCAGTGATTTGTCAACTAGCGGGTGGGGATATGAGCAGTTCTTC	CATSDLSTSGWGYEQFF
TRBV6-5	TRBJ2-2	-	many	TGTGCCAGCAGTCCAGAGACAGGCGGGACCGGGGAGCTGTTTTTT	CASSPETGGTGELFF
TRBV6-6	TRBJ1-1	TRBD1	-	TGTCCCAGCAGTTACACAGGGGGGGACACTGAAGCTTTCTTT	CPSSYTGGDTEAFF
TRBV7-2	TRBJ2-1	TRBD2	many	TGTGCCAGCAGCTTGGGACTAGCGCATGTTGAGCAGTTCTTC	CASSLGLAHVEQFF
TRBV4-1	TRBJ2-7	TRBD2	many	TGCGCCAGCAGCCAACCGACTAGCGGGGGAAGGTACGAGCAGTACTTC	CASSQPTSGGRYEQYF
TRBV18	TRBJ1-1	-	-	TGTGCCAGCTCACGCCTTAGGGACACTGAAGCTTTCTTT	CASSRLRDTEAFF
TRBV11-3	TRBJ2-2	-	-	TGTGCCAGCAGCTTAGTGTATCTAGGGATGCTGAACACCGGGGAGCTGTTTTTT	CASSLVYLGMLNTGELFF
TRBV24-1	TRBJ2-2	-	many	TGTGCCACCAGTGATTTGAAGTCCCGGGAGCTGTTTTTT	CATSDLKSRELFF
TRBV3-1	TRBJ2-2	-	many	TGTGCCAGCAGCCAACCGGCGAGCGTTTCCGGGGAGCTGTTTTTT	CASSQPASVSGELFF
TRBV4-1	TRBJ2-5	TRBD2	few	TGCGCCAGCAGCCTCTTGGGACTAGCGGGGTATGGGGAGACCCAGTACTTC	CASSLLGLAGYGETQYF
TRBV25-1	TRBJ1-5	TRBD1	few	TGTGCCGTCGGACAGGGCGAAAGCAATCAGCCCCAGCATTTT	CAVGQGESNQPQHF
TRBV6-1	TRBJ2-3	-	few	TGTGCCAGCACGGGACAGCGGGTTGATCATACGCAGTATTTT	CASTGQRVDHTQYF
TRBV6-2/TRBV6-3	TRBJ2-6	-	-	TGTGCCAGCAGCACCAGGTTGGCCCCCCGACGCTCTGGGGCCAACGTCCTGACTTTC	CASSTRLAPRRSGANVLTF
TRBV30	TRBJ1-2	-	few	TGTGCCTGGAGACACTCGAAGGTTTTCTATGGCTACACCTTC	CAWRHSKVFYGYTF
TRBV9	TRBJ2-3	TRBD2	few	TGTGCCAGCAGCGCCTGGACTAGCCGGTCGGCAGATACGCAGTATTTT	CASSAWTSRSADTQYF
TRBV6-5	TRBJ1-1	-	many	TGTGCCAGCAGTTCGGGTTGGGGTCCGAACACTGAAGCTTTCTTT	CASSSGWGPNTEAFF
TRBV5-1	TRBJ2-3	TRBD2	few	TGCGCCAGCAGCCTTCGCGGACTAGCGGGGGGAGATACGCAGTATTTT	CASSLRGLAGGDTQYF
TRBV18	TRBJ2-3	TRBD1	-	TGTGCCAGCTCACCAAACAGGGGGGGCACAGATACGCAGTATTTT	CASSPNRGGTDTQYF
TRBV5-1	TRBJ2-1	TRBD2	many	TGCGCCAGCAGGGAGGGACTAGGGGCCTACAATGAGCAGTTCTTC	CASREGLGAYNEQFF
TRBV28	TRBJ2-3	-	many	TGTGCCAGCAGCCCAGCCTTGGTCCATACGCAGTATTTT	CASSPALVHTQYF
TRBV27	TRBJ2-7	TRBD1	many	TGTGCCAGCAGTTTAGCCGGGACAGGGTCCTACGAGCAGTACTTC	CASSLAGTGSYEQYF
TRBV6-5	TRBJ1-3	TRBD1	many	TGTGCCAGCTCCGGGACAGGGGGAAACACCATATATTTT	CASSGTGGNTIYF
TRBV5-5	TRBJ2-3	TRBD2	few	TGTGCCAGCAGCTTGGCCATAGCGGGATCAGATACGCAGTATTTT	CASSLAIAGSDTQYF
TRBV28	TRBJ2-5	-	many	TGTGCCAGCAGTCCGCACAACCAAGAGACCCAGTACTTC	CASSPHNQETQYF
TRBV7-2	TRBJ2-3	TRBD2	many	TGTGCCAGCAGCCCCCAGCGGGGGGTCACAGATACGCAGTATTTT	CASSPQRGVTDTQYF
TRBV6-6	TRBJ1-5	-	few	TGTGCCACGAGGGGAGGGAGTGCTCAGCCCCAGCATTTT	CATRGGSAQPQHF
TRBV6-6	TRBJ1-1	-	-	TGTGCCAGCAGCTACGGCGGGCGGGGCGCTGAAGCTTTCTTT	CASSYGGRGAEAFF
TRBV7-9	TRBJ2-3	-	-	TGTGCCAGCAGCCCGACTTACGATACGCAGTATTTT	CASSPTYDTQYF
TRBV7-2	TRBJ2-5	TRBD2	many	TGTGCCAGCAGCCTTCAGCGGGGAACTGGGGAGACCCAGTACTTC	CASSLQRGTGETQYF
TRBV9	TRBJ2-5	TRBD2	few	TGTGCCAGCAGCGTAGTCGGGGGGGCCCGGGAGACCCAGTACTTC	CASSVVGGARETQYF
TRBV6-5	TRBJ2-3	-	many	TGTGCCAGCAGCCGGGGGAGCACAGATACGCAGTATTTT	CASSRGSTDTQYF
TRBV5-4	TRBJ2-5	-	many	TGTGCCAGCAGCTTAGGGGAACAATCGGAGACCCAGTACTTC	CASSLGEQSETQYF
TRBV18	TRBJ2-3	-	few	TGTGCCAGCTCCCTCCAGGGGCGCACAGATACGCAGTATTTT	CASSLQGRTDTQYF
TRBV6-6	TRBJ2-1	TRBD2	many	TGTGCCAGCAGTTATTTGGCGGGGGGGTCCTACAATGAGCAGTTCTTC	CASSYLAGGSYNEQFF
TRBV5-1	TRBJ1-1	-	many	TGCGCCAGCAGCTTGGAATGGCGGGCCACTGAAGCTTTCTTT	CASSLEWRATEAFF
TRBV12-3/TRBV12-4	TRBJ2-1	TRBD2	many	TGTGCCAGCAGTGCGCTTCCTGGGCGGGGGAGCTCCTACAATGAGCAGTTCTTC	CASSALPGRGSSYNEQFF
TRBV29-1	TRBJ2-5	TRBD2	many	TGCAGCGTTGAAGACGGGCGGGGGGGCGTTGAGACCCAGTACTTC	CSVEDGRGGVETQYF
TRBV3-1	TRBJ2-4	-	many	TGTGCCAGCAGCCAAGGGATTGGCGGGGCTGAAAACATTCAGTACTTC	CASSQGIGGAENIQYF
TRBV20-1	TRBJ1-6	TRBD1	few	TGCAGTGCTAGAGACCTAAGACAGGGCGAACGATCACCCCTCCACTTT	CSARDLRQGERSPLHF
TRBV11-2	TRBJ2-6	-	few	TGTGCCAGCAGCTTCCGTGGGGCCAACGTCCTGACTTTC	CASSFRGANVLTF
TRBV5-1	TRBJ2-1	-	few	TGCGCCAGCAGCCCCACGGCTACTACCGGGGAGAGCTCCTACAATGAGCAGTTCTTC	CASSPTATTGESSYNEQFF
TRBV20-1	TRBJ1-1	TRBD1	few	TGCAGTGCTAGGGTCAACAGGGGCGGGTGGACCACTGAAGCTTTCTTT	CSARVNRGGWTTEAFF
TRBV6-2/TRBV6-3	TRBJ1-4	-	few	TGTGCCAGCAGTTTGGGATCTGGTGAAAAACTGTTTTTT	CASSLGSGEKLFF
TRBV5-1	TRBJ1-4	-	many	TGCGCCAGCAGCTCGGACGGGAATGAAAAACTGTTTTTT	CASSSDGNEKLFF